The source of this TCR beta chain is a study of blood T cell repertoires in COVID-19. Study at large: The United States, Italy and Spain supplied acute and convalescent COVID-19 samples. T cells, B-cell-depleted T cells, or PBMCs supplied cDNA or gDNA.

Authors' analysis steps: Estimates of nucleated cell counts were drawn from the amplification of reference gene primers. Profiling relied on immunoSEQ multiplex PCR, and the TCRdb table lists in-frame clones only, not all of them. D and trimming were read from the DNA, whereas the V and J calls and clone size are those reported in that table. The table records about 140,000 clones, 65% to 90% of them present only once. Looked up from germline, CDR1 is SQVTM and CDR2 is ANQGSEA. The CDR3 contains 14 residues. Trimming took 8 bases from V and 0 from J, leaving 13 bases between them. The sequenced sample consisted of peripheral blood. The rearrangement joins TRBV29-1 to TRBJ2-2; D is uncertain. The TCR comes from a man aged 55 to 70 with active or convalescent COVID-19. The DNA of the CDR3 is TGCAGCACGATGGGCAATTCGAACACCGGGGAGCTGTTTTTT. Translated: CSTMGNSNTGELFF.